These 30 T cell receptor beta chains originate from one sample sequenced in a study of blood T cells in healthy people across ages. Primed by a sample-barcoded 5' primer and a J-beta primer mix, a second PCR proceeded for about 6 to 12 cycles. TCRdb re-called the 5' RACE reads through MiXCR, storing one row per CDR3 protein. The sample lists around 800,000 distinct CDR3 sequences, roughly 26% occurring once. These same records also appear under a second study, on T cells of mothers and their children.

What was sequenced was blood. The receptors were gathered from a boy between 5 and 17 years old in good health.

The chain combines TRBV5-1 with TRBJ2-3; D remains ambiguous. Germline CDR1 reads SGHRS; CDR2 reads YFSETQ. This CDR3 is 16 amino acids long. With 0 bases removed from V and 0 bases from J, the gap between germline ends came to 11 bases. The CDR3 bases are TGCGCCAGCAGCTTGGGCCTACCCTCTAGCACAGATACGCAGTATTTT. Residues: CASSLGLPSSTDTQYF.

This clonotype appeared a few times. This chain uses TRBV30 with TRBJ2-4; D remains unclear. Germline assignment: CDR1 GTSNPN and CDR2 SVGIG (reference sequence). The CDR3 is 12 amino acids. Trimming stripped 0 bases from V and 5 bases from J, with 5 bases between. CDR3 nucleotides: TGTGCCTGGAGTGTATCAGAAAACATTCAGTACTTC. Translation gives CAWSVSENIQYF.

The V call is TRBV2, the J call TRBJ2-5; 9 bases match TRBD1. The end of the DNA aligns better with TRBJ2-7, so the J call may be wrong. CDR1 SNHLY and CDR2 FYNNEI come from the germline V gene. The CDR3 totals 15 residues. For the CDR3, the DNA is TGTGCCAGCAGTGAAGGGGGACAGGGAATGTACGAGCAGTACTTC. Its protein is CASSEGGQGMYEQYF.

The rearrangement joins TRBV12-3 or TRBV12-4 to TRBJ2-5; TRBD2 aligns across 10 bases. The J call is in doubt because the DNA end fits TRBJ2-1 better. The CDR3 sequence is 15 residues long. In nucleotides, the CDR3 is TGTGCCAGCAGTCCCGGGACTAGCGAGCACAATGAGCAGTTCTTC. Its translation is CASSPGTSEHNEQFF.

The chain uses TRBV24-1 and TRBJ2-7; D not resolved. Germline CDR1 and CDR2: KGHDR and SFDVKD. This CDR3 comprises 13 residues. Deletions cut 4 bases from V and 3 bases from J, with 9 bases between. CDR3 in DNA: TGTGCCACCAGTGACGGACGGAGCTACGAGCAGTACTTC. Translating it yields CATSDGRSYEQYF.

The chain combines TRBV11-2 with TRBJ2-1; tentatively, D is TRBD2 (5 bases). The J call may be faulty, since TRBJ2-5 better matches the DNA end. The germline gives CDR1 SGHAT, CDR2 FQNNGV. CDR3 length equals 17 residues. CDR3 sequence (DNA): TGTGCCAGCAGCATAACGCTGGAGCGGCGGACCCAAGAGACCCAGTACTTC. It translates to CASSITLERRTQETQYF.

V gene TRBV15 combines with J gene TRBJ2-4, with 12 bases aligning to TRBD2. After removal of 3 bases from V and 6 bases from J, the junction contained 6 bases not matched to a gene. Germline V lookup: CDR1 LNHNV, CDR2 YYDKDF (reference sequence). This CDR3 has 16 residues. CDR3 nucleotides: TGTGCCACCAGCAGGGTACTAGCGGGGGGCGGAAACATTCAGTACTTC. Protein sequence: CATSRVLAGGGNIQYF.

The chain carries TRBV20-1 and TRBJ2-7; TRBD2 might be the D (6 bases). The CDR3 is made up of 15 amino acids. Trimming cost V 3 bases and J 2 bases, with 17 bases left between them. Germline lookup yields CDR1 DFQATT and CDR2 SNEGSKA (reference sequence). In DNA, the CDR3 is TGCAGTGCTAGGGTGGAGGGGAGGCTTACCTACGAGCAGTACTTC. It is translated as CSARVEGRLTYEQYF.

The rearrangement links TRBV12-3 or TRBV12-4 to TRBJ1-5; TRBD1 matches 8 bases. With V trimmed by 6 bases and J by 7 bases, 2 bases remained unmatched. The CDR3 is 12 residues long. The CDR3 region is CASRTGEQPQHF. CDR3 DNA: TGTGCCAGCAGGACAGGGGAACAGCCCCAGCATTTT.

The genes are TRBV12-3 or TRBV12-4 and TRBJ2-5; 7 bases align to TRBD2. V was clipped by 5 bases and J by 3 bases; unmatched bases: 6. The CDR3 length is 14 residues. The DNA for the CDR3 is TGTGCCAGCAGTGCCGCCGGGGGGAAAGAGACCCAGTACTTC. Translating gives CASSAAGGKETQYF.

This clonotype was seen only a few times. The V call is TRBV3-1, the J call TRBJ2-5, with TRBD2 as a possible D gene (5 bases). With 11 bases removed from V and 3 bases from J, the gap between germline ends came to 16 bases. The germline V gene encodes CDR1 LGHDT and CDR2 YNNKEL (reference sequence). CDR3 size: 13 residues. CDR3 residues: CAASEGYEETQYF. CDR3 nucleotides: TGTGCCGCATCCGAGGGCTACGAAGAGACCCAGTACTTC.

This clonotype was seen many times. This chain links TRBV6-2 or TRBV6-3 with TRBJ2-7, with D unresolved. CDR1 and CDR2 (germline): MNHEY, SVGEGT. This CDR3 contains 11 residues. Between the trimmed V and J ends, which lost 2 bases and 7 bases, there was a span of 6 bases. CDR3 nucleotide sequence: TGTGCCAGCAGTTACGGGCGGGAGCAGTACTTC. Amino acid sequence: CASSYGREQYF.

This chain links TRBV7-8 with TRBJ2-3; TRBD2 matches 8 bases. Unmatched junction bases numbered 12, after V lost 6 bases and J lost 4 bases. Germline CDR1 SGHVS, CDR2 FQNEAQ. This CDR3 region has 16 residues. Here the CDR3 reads CASRGKRGGRADTQYF. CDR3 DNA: TGTGCCAGCAGGGGTAAACGGGGGGGTAGGGCAGATACGCAGTATTTT.

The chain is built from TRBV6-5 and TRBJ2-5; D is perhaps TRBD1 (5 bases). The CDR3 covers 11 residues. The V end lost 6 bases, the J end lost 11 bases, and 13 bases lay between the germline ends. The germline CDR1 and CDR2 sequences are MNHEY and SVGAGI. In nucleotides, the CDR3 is TGTGCCAGCAGAAGGGGTGAAGAGCAGTACTTC. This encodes CASRRGEEQYF.

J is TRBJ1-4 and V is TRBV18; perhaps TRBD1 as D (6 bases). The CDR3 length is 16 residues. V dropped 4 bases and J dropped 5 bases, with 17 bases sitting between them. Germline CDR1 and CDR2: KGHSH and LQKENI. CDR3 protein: CASSRTSGQANEKLFF. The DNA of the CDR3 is TGTGCCAGCTCACGGACTTCGGGACAAGCAAATGAAAAACTGTTTTTT.

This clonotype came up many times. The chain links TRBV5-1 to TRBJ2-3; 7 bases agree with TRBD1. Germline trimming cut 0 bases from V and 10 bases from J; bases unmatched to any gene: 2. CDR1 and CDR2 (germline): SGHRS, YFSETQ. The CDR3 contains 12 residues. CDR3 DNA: TGCGCCAGCAGCTTGGGGGACAGAGCGCAGTATTTT. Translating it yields CASSLGDRAQYF. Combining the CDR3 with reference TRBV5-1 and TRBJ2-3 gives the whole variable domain KAGVTQTPRYLIKTRGQQVTLSCSPISGHRSVSWYQQTPGQGLQFLFEYFSETQRNKGNFPGRFSGRQFSNSRSEMNVSTLELGDSALYLCASSLGDRAQYFGPGTRLTVL.

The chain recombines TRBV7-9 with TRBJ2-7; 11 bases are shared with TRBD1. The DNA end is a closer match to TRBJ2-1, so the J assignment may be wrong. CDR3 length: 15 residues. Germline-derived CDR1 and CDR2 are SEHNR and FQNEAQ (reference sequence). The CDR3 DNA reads TGTGCCAGCAGCCCGGGACAGGGGGTGACCAATGAGCAGTTCTTC. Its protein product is CASSPGQGVTNEQFF.

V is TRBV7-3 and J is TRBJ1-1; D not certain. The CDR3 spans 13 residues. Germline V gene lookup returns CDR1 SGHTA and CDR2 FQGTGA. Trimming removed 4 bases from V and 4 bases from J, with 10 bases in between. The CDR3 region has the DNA TGTGCCAGCAGCTCAGTCTCGAGCACTGAAGCTTTCTTT. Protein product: CASSSVSSTEAFF.

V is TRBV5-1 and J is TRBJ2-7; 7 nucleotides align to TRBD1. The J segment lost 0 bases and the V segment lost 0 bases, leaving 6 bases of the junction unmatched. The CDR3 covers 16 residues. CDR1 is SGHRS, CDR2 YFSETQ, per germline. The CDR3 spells CASSLGRTGISYEQYF. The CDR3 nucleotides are TGCGCCAGCAGCTTGGGGAGGACAGGCATCTCCTACGAGCAGTACTTC.

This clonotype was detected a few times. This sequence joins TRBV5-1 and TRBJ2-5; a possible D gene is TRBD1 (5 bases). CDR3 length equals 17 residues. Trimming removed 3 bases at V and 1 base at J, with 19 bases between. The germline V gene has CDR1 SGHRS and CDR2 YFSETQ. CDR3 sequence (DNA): TGCGCCAGCAGCTATGAACCTACAGGAAAAGTCCAAGAGACCCAGTACTTC. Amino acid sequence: CASSYEPTGKVQETQYF. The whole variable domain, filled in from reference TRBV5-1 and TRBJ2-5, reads KAGVTQTPRYLIKTRGQQVTLSCSPISGHRSVSWYQQTPGQGLQFLFEYFSETQRNKGNFPGRFSGRQFSNSRSEMNVSTLELGDSALYLCASSYEPTGKVQETQYFGPGTRLLVL.

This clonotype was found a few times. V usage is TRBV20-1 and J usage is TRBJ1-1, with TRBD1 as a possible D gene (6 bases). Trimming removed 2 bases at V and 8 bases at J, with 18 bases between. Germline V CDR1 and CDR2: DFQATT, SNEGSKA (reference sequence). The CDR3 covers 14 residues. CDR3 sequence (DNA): TGCAGTGCTAGACCTCCGGGGGGGCTATTGGAAGCTTTCTTT. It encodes CSARPPGGLLEAFF.

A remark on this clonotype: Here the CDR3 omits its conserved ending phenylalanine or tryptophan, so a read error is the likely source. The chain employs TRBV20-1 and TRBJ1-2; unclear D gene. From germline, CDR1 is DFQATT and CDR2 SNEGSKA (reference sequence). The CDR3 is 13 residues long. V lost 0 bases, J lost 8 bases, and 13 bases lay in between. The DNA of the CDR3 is TGCAGTGCTAGAGATATCGCTTTGGGCGGCTACACCCTT. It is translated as CSARDIALGGYTL.

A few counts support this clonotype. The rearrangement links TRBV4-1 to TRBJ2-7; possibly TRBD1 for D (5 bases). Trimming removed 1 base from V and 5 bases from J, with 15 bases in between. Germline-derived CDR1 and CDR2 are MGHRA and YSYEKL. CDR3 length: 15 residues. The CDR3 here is CASSQATFGADEQYF. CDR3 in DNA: TGCGCCAGCAGCCAAGCTACCTTTGGGGCCGACGAGCAGTACTTC.

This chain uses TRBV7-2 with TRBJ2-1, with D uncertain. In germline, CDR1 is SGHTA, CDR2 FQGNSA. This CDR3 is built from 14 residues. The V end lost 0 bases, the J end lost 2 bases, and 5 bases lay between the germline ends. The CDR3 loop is CASSLAPAYNEQFF. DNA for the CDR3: TGTGCCAGCAGCTTAGCTCCAGCCTACAATGAGCAGTTCTTC.

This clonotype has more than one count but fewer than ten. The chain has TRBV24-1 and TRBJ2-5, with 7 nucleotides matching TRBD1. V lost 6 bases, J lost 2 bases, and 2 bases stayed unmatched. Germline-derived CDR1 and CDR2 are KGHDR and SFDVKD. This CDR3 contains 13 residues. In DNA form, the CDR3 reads TGTGCCACCAGTAAGGGGGCTCAAGAGACCCAGTACTTC. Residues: CATSKGAQETQYF.

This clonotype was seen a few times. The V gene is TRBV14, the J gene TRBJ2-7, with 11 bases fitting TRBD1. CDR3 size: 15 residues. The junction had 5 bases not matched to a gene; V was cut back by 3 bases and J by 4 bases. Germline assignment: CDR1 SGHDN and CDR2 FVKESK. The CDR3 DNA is TGTGCCAGCAGCCAGACCGGGACAGGGGGATACGAGCAGTACTTC. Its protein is CASSQTGTGGYEQYF.

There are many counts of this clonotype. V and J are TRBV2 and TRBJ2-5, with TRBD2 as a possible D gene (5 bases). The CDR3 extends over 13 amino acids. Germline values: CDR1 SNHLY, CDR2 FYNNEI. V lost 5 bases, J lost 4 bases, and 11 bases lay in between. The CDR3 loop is CASSPDSGETQYF. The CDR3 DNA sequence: TGTGCCAGCAGTCCGGACTCAGGAGAGACCCAGTACTTC.

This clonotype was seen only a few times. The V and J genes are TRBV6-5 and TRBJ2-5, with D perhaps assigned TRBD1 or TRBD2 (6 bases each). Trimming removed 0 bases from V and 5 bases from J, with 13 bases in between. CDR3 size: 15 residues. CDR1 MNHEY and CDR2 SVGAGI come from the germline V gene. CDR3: CASSYSTGDRETQYF. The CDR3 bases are TGTGCCAGCAGTTACTCGACGGGAGACAGGGAGACCCAGTACTTC.

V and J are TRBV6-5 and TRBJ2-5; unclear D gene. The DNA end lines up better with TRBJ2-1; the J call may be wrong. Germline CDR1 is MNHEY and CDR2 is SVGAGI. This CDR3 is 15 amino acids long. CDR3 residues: CASSLQVRGYAEQFF. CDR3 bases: TGTGCCAGCAGCCTCCAAGTCAGAGGATATGCTGAGCAGTTCTTC.

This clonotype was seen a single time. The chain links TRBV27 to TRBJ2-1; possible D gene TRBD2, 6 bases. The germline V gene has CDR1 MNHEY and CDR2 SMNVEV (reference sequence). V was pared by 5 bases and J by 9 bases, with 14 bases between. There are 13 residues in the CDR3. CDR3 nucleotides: TGTGCCAGCAGTCACGGACTAACCCTTGAGCAGTTCTTC. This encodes CASSHGLTLEQFF.